This TCR beta chain appears in the sequencing data of a study of T-cell memory formation after mild COVID-19. Notes on the study in general: Contracting CD4+ clones were located mainly in CM and EM, and CD8+ clones in EMRA.

In TCRdb, the 5' RACE reads were re-called with MiXCR into one record per CDR3 protein. This sample has 550,000 to 600,000 distinct CDR3 sequences, with roughly 17% found just once. As for this clonotype: Its specificity is unknown.

The sample consisted of PBMCs or a T cell subset sorted from them (not recorded which). This clonotype was obtained from an adult woman who had mild COVID-19 (a few samples of this study predate the infection). Cell type and time point are not known.

CDR3 sequence: CSARNPASDGTGVRNSPLHF. The CDR3 DNA is TGCAGTGCTAGAAATCCAGCTTCCGACGGGACAGGGGTGAGGAATTCACCCCTCCACTTT. The gene calls are TRBV20-1 and TRBJ1-6, with TRBD1 identical over 10 bases. The junction had 20 bases not matched to a gene; V was cut back by 2 bases and J by 7 bases. The V gene's germline CDR1 is DFQATT and CDR2 SNEGSKA (reference sequence). The CDR3 is 20 residues long.